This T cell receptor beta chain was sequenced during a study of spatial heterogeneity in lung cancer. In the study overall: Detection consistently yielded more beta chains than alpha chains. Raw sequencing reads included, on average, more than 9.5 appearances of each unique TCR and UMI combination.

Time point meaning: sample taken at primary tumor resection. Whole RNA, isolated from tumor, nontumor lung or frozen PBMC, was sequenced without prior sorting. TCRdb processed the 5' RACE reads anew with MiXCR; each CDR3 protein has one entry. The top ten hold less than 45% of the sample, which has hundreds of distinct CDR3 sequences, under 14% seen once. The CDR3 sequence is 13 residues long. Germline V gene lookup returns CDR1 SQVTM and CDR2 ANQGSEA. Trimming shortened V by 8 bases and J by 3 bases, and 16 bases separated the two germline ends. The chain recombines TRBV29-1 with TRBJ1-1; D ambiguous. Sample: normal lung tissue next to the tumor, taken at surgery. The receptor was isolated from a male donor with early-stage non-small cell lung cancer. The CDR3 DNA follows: TGCAGCTATTGCACCGGCATGTACACTGAAGCTTTCTTT. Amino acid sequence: CSYCTGMYTEAFF.